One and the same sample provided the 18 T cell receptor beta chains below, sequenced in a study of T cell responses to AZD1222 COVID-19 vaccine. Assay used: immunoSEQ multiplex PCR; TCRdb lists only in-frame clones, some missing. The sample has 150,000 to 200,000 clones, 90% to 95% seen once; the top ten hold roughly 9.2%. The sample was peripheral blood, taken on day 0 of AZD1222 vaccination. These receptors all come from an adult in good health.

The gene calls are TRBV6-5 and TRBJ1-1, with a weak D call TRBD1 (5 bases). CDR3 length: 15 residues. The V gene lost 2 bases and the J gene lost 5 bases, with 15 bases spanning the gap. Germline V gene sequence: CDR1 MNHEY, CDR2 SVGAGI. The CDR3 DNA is TGTGCCAGCAGTTACGACGGGGCACTAGGGACTGAAGCTTTCTTT. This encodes CASSYDGALGTEAFF.

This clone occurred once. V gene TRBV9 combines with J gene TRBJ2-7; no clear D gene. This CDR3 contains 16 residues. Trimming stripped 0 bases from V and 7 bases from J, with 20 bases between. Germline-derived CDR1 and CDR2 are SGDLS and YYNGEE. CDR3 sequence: CASSVGPRTVSTEQYF. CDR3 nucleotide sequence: TGTGCCAGCAGCGTAGGTCCCCGAACAGTATCTACGGAGCAGTACTTC.

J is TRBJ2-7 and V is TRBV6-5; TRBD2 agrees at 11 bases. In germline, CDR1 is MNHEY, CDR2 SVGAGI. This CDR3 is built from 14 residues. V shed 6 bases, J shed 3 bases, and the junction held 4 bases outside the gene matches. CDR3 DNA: TGTGCCAGCAGCCGACTAGCGGGGAACTACGAGCAGTACTTC. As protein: CASSRLAGNYEQYF.

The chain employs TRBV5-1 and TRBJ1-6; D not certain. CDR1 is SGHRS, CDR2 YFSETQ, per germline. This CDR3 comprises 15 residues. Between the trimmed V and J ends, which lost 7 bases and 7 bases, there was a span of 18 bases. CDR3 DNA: TGCGCCAGCCGGTCCGAGGTAACAAGGAATTCACCCCTCCACTTT. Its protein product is CASRSEVTRNSPLHF.

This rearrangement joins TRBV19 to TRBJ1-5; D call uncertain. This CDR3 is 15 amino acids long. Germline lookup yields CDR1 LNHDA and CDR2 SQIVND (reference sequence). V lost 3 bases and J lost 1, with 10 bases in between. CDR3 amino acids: CASSMGIWSNQPQHF. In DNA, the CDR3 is TGTGCCAGTAGTATGGGGATTTGGAGCAATCAGCCCCAGCATTTT.

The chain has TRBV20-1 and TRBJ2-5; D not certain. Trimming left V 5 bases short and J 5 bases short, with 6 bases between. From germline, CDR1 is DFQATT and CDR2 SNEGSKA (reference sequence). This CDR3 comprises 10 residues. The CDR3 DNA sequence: TGCAGTGCTCGTAGCGAGACCCAGTACTTC. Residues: CSARSETQYF.

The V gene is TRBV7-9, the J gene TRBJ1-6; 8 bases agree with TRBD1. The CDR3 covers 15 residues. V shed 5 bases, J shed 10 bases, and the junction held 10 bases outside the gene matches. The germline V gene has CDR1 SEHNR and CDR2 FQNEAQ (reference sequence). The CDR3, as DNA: TGTGCCAGCAGCCCGGGGACAGGTGAAGAATCACCCCTCCACTTT. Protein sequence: CASSPGTGEESPLHF.

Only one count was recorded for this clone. For the CDR3, the DNA is TGTGCCACCCAGGACAGGGGGAATCAGCCCCAGCATTTT. Protein product: CATQDRGNQPQHF. V usage is TRBV19 and J usage is TRBJ1-5; the match to TRBD1 covers 10 bases. J lost 4 bases, V lost 10 bases, and 4 bases had no gene match. The CDR3 sequence is 13 residues long. Germline CDR1 is LNHDA and CDR2 is SQIVND (reference sequence).

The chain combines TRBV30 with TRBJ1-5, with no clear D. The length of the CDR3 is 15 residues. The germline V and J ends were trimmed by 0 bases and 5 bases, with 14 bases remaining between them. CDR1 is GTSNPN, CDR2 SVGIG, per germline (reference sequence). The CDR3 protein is CAWSVPGSLDQPQHF. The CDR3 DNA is TGTGCCTGGAGTGTGCCCGGCAGCTTAGATCAGCCCCAGCATTTT.

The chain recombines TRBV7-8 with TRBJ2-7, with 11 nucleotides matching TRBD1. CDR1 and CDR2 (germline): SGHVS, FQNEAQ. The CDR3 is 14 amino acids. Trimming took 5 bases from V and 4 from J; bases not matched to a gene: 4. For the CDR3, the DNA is TGTGCCAGCAGCCCGGGACAGGGGGAGTACGAGCAGTACTTC. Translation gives CASSPGQGEYEQYF.

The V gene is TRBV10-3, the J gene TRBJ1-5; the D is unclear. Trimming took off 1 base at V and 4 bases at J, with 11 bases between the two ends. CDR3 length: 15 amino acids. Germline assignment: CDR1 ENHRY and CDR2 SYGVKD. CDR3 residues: CAISEWGVGNQPQHF. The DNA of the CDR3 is TGTGCCATCAGTGAGTGGGGTGTCGGGAATCAGCCCCAGCATTTT.

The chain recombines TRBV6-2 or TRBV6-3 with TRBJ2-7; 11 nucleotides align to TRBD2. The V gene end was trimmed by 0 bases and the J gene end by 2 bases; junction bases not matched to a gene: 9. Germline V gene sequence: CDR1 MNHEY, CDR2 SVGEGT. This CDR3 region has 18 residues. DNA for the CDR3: TGTGCCAGCAGTTACTCTAGCGGGAGGGCCCGATCAGCCTACGAGCAGTACTTC. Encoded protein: CASSYSSGRARSAYEQYF.

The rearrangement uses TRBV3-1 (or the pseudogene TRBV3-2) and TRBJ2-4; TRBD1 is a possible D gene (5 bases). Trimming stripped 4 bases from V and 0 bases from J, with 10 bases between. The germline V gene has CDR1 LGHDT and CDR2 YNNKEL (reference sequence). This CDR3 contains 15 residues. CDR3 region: CASSPPGLAKNIQYF. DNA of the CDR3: TGTGCCAGCAGCCCCCCAGGGTTAGCCAAAAACATTCAGTACTTC.

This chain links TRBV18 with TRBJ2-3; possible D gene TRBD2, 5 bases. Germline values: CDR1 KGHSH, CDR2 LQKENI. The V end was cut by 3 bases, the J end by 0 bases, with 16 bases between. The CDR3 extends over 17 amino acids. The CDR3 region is CASSPPPSGFSTDTQYF. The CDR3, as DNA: TGTGCCAGCTCACCTCCTCCCAGCGGCTTTAGCACAGATACGCAGTATTTT. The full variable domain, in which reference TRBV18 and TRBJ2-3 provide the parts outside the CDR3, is NAGVMQNPRHLVRRRGQEARLRCSPMKGHSHVYWYRQLPEEGLKFMVYLQKENIIDESGMPKERFSAEFPKEGPSILRIQQVVRGDSAAYFCASSPPPSGFSTDTQYFGPGTRLTVL.

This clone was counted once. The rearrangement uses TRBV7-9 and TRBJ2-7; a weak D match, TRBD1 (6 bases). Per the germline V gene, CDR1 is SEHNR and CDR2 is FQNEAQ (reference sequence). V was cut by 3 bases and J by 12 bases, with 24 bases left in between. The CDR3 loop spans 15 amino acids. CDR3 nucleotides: TGTGCCAGCAGCTTCGGGACAAGTCTTCCCTACGGTTCGTACTTC. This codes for CASSFGTSLPYGSYF. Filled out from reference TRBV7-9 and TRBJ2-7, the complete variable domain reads DTGVSQNPRHKITKRGQNVTFRCDPISEHNRLYWYRQTLGQGPEFLTYFQNEAQLEKSRLLSDRFSAERPKGSFSTLEIQRTEQGDSAMYLCASSFGTSLPYGSYFGPGTRLTVT.

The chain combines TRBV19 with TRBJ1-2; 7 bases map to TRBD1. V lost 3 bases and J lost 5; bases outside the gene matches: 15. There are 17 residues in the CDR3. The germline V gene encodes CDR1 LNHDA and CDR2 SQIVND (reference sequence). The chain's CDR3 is CASSMDRRQGSTYGYTF. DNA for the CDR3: TGTGCCAGTAGTATGGACCGTCGACAGGGTTCGACTTATGGCTACACCTTC. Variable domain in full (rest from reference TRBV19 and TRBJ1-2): DGGITQSPKYLFRKEGQNVTLSCEQNLNHDAMYWYRQDPGQGLRLIYYSQIVNDFQKGDIAEGYSVSREKKESFPLTVTSAQKNPTAFYLCASSMDRRQGSTYGYTFGSGTRLTVV.

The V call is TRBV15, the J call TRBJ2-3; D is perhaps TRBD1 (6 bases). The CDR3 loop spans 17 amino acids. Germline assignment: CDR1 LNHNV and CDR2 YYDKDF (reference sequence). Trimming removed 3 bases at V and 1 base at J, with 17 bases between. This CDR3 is CATSSTQGKVGTDTQYF. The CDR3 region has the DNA TGTGCCACCAGCAGTACACAGGGTAAAGTGGGCACAGATACGCAGTATTTT.

The CDR3 region is CATGNWAYQYF. The CDR3 DNA reads as TGTGCCACCGGAAACTGGGCATATCAGTACTTC. This rearrangement joins TRBV12-3 or TRBV12-4 to TRBJ2-7, with D uncertain. Trimming pared 10 bases from V and 10 bases from J, leaving 17 bases between. This CDR3 region has 11 residues.